This TCR beta chain is drawn from a study of shared clonotypes between healthy human individuals. This CDR3 spans 16 amino acids. Per the germline V gene, CDR1 is KGHSH and CDR2 is LQKENI. The V end lost 3 bases, the J end lost 0 bases, and 11 bases lay between the germline ends. Measured with immunoSEQ multiplex PCR; TCRdb has only the in-frame clones, and not every one. In the table there are more than 1 million clones, about 84% of which are singletons. What was sequenced was memory CD4+ T cells from PBMCs. Subset described: CD45RA-negative fraction. This chain joins TRBV18 and TRBJ2-2; D perhaps matches TRBD1 (6 bases). The source of this sequence is a man between 18 and 35 years old in good health. Some clones in this sample may be carry-over from other donors' samples. The CDR3 DNA reads as TGTGCCAGCTCACCCGGCACAGGGCCGAACACCGGGGAGCTGTTTTTT. It yields the protein CASSPGTGPNTGELFF.